The clone carrying this TCR beta chain has more than one count but fewer than ten. Its antigen is not identified. TCRdb used MiXCR to reprocess the reads, holding one entry per CDR3 protein. The sample records roughly 180,000 distinct CDR3 sequences, roughly 20% being singletons. The source of the sample is a study of T cell repertoires in cytomegalovirus infection. Study conclusions and caveats: Pooled public TCR beta family frequency picked out CMV carriers with the relevant HLA.

Sequencing was performed on CD8+ T cells from cultured PBMCs, taken from culture after CMV antigen stimulation. The TCR originated in a human donor in good health (CMV status not recorded). Some clones in this sample may be carry-over from other donors' samples.

CDR3: CAISGRVNGSSSDTQYF. The CDR3 bases are TGTGCCATCAGTGGGCGGGTTAACGGGTCCTCTTCAGATACGCAGTATTTT. The chain carries TRBV10-3 and TRBJ2-3, with D tentatively TRBD2 (5 bases). The germline CDR1 and CDR2 sequences are ENHRY and SYGVKD. The CDR3 sequence is 17 residues long. V was shortened by 4 bases and J by 4 bases, with 21 bases between the two germline ends.